These 25 T cell receptor beta chains share one sample of origin, sequenced in a study of blood T cell repertoires in COVID-19. Assay used: immunoSEQ multiplex PCR; TCRdb lists only in-frame clones, some missing. The sample includes about 140,000 clones, over 75% of them seen just once. Sequencing was performed on peripheral blood. The receptors were gathered from a human donor in a cohort sampled during active COVID-19.

The V and J genes are TRBV5-1 and TRBJ2-1; TRBD1 is a possible D gene (6 bases). The CDR3 has 13 residues. Germline CDR1 reads SGHRS; CDR2 reads YFSETQ. V was clipped by 4 bases and J by 5 bases, with 10 bases between them. The CDR3 nucleotides read TGCGCCAGCAGCGAGGGGGACAACAATGAGCAGTTCTTC. Encoded protein: CASSEGDNNEQFF.

The V gene is TRBV9, the J gene TRBJ2-2; perhaps TRBD1 as D (5 bases). The V end lost 0 bases, the J end lost 7 bases, and 10 bases lay between the germline ends. Per the germline V gene, CDR1 is SGDLS and CDR2 is YYNGEE. The CDR3 covers 14 residues. CDR3 sequence (DNA): TGTGCCAGCAGCGTAGAACTGACAGACGGGGAGCTGTTTTTT. It encodes CASSVELTDGELFF. Based on the CDR3 plus reference TRBV9 and TRBJ2-2, the full variable domain is DSGVTQTPKHLITATGQRVTLRCSPRSGDLSVYWYQQSLDQGLQFLIQYYNGEERAKGNILERFSAQQFPDLHSELNLSSLELGDSALYFCASSVELTDGELFFGEGSRLTVL.

V is TRBV27 and J is TRBJ2-3; 8 bases map to TRBD2. CDR3 size: 14 residues. Germline CDR1 MNHEY, CDR2 SMNVEV (reference sequence). The V and J ends lost 7 bases and 5 bases, in that order; junction bases with no gene match: 8. CDR3 bases: TGTGCCAGCAACGGGAGGGAAGGGGAAGATACGCAGTATTTT. It yields the protein CASNGREGEDTQYF.

V usage is TRBV5-1 and J usage is TRBJ2-3; 11 bases match TRBD1. CDR1 is SGHRS, CDR2 YFSETQ, per germline. This CDR3 has 15 amino acids. J gave up 4 bases and V 0 bases, and 1 base lay outside the gene matches. The CDR3 loop is CASSLGTGGPDTQYF. CDR3 DNA sequence: TGCGCCAGCAGCTTGGGGACAGGGGGCCCAGATACGCAGTATTTT.

The chain recombines TRBV7-9 with TRBJ1-1; 8 bases align to TRBD1. Germline CDR1 is SEHNR and CDR2 is FQNEAQ (reference sequence). This CDR3 is 14 amino acids long. The V segment lost 4 bases and the J segment 2 bases; nucleotides outside the gene matches: 3. The CDR3 DNA follows: TGTGCCAGCAGCTCACAGGGGGTAAACACTGAAGCTTTCTTT. Protein sequence: CASSSQGVNTEAFF.

This sequence joins TRBV23-1 and TRBJ2-3, with TRBD2 identical over 12 bases. TRBV23-1 is an open reading frame whose function is uncertain. The CDR3 contains 20 residues. Losses at the gene ends were 0 bases for V and 1 base for J; bases not matched to a gene: 11. The DNA of the CDR3 is TGCGCCAGCAGTCAATCGGGGGGGCTAGCGGGAGGGCCGGGCACAGATACGCAGTATTTT. This sequence encodes CASSQSGGLAGGPGTDTQYF.

The CDR3 sequence: CASSSLLRLAENTGELFF. For the CDR3, the DNA is TGTGCCAGCAGTTCGTTACTTCGACTAGCGGAGAACACCGGGGAGCTGTTTTTT. The chain employs TRBV27 and TRBJ2-2; 9 nucleotides align to TRBD2. Germline CDR1 reads MNHEY; CDR2 reads SMNVEV (reference sequence). Unmatched junction bases numbered 10, after V lost 4 bases and J lost 1 base. This CDR3 has 18 amino acids.

V gene TRBV9 combines with J gene TRBJ2-3, with D possibly TRBD1 on 5 matching bases. Germline-derived CDR1 and CDR2 are SGDLS and YYNGEE. V was trimmed by 4 bases and J by 3 bases, leaving 15 bases between them. CDR3 length: 15 amino acids. CDR3 bases: TGTGCCAGCAGCCCCCGGCCAGGGTTGACAGATACGCAGTATTTT. Translating gives CASSPRPGLTDTQYF.

The chain uses TRBV6-6 and TRBJ2-7; TRBD1 agrees at 8 bases. Germline V gene sequence: CDR1 MNHNY, CDR2 SVGAGI (reference sequence). The junction had 10 bases not matched to a gene; V was cut back by 10 bases and J by 2 bases. There are 14 residues in the CDR3. This CDR3 reads CATTGADRAYEQYF. DNA for the CDR3: TGTGCCACCACTGGCGCGGACAGGGCCTACGAGCAGTACTTC.

This clone has just one count. The gene calls are TRBV30 and TRBJ2-3; 10 bases fit TRBD1. The CDR3 sequence is 15 residues long. V dropped 1 base and J dropped 4; count of bases not matched to a gene: 5. Germline lookup yields CDR1 GTSNPN and CDR2 SVGIG (reference sequence). For the CDR3, the DNA is TGTGCCTGGAGTGGGACAGGGGGGTCAGCAGATACGCAGTATTTT. It is translated as CAWSGTGGSADTQYF.

J is TRBJ2-1 and V is TRBV27; TRBD1 aligns across 10 bases. CDR3 length: 16 residues. V dropped 5 bases and J dropped 2; count of bases not matched to a gene: 6. CDR1 and CDR2 from the germline V gene are MNHEY and SMNVEV (reference sequence). CDR3 loop: CASSRTGGFTYNEQFF. The DNA for the CDR3 is TGTGCCAGCAGTCGGACAGGGGGTTTCACCTACAATGAGCAGTTCTTC.

This clone was counted only a few times. This rearrangement joins TRBV18 to TRBJ2-1; the match to TRBD2 covers 13 bases. This CDR3 is 17 amino acids long. Germline V gives CDR1 KGHSH, CDR2 LQKENI. The ends lost 5 bases at V and 9 bases at J; junction bases unmatched: 13. The CDR3 sequence is CASSMGLAGSFEGEQFF. In DNA, the CDR3 is TGTGCCAGCTCAATGGGACTAGCGGGGTCCTTTGAGGGTGAGCAGTTCTTC.

The CDR3 nucleotides are TGTGCCAGCAGCTTAGGGAGCTTTAATAACTATGGCTACACCTTC. Protein product: CASSLGSFNNYGYTF. This chain joins TRBV7-2 and TRBJ1-2; D ambiguous. CDR1 is SGHTA, CDR2 FQGNSA, per germline. V was clipped by 1 base and J by 1 base, with 10 bases between them. The CDR3 length is 15 residues.

The rearrangement links TRBV5-4 to TRBJ1-2; 9 bases fit TRBD1. The J segment lost 7 bases and the V segment lost 6 bases, leaving 7 bases of the junction unmatched. This CDR3 has 13 amino acids. CDR1 SGHNT and CDR2 YYREEE come from the germline V gene (reference sequence). The CDR3 sequence: CASTSQGALGYTF. The CDR3 DNA follows: TGTGCCAGCACCTCACAGGGGGCTCTTGGCTACACCTTC.

Only one count was recorded for this clone. CDR3 coding DNA: TGTGCCAGCAGCTTCCAGCGGGAGAAGCAGTTCTTC. Protein sequence: CASSFQREKQFF. The chain carries TRBV11-3 and TRBJ2-1, with TRBD2 matching 8 bases. V shed 3 bases and J 11 bases; nucleotides not matched to a gene: 3. The CDR3 has 12 amino acids. CDR1 and CDR2 from the germline V gene are SGHNT and YENEEA.

This clone was counted once. The chain employs TRBV19 and TRBJ2-3; the match to TRBD2 covers 11 bases. The germline V gene encodes CDR1 LNHDA and CDR2 SQIVND (reference sequence). The CDR3 sequence is 17 residues long. V lost 6 bases and J lost 4; bases outside the gene matches: 12. CDR3 sequence reads: CASSPLLAGVDPDTQYF. The CDR3 DNA follows: TGTGCCAGTAGCCCCTTACTAGCGGGAGTTGACCCAGATACGCAGTATTTT.

The CDR3 bases are TGTGCCAGCAGCTCACTAGCGGGAGGAGGGGCCAAAAACATTCAGTACTTC. As protein: CASSSLAGGGAKNIQYF. The chain is built from TRBV7-6 and TRBJ2-4, with 12 bases fitting TRBD2. The CDR3 extends over 17 amino acids. J gave up 1 base and V 4 bases, and 5 bases lay outside the gene matches. Germline V lookup: CDR1 SGHVS, CDR2 FNYEAQ.

The chain combines TRBV4-2 with TRBJ2-1; 7 bases are shared with TRBD2. Trimming at V came to 0 bases and at J to 4 bases, leaving 6 bases not matched to a gene. This CDR3 region has 16 residues. Per the germline V gene, CDR1 is LGHNA and CDR2 is YNFKEQ. In DNA, the CDR3 is TGTGCCAGCAGCCAAGACCCCAGCGGGGATTACAATGAGCAGTTCTTC. Translation: CASSQDPSGDYNEQFF.

The V and J genes are TRBV3-1 (or the pseudogene TRBV3-2) and TRBJ2-1; 7 bases align to TRBD2. This CDR3 is built from 15 residues. The trim removed 4 bases at V and 4 bases at J, leaving 7 bases unmatched. Germline CDR1 is LGHDT and CDR2 is YNNKEL (reference sequence). This CDR3 reads CASSLQRDGYNEQFF. CDR3 bases: TGTGCCAGCAGCCTTCAGCGGGACGGATACAATGAGCAGTTCTTC.

The rearrangement links TRBV7-8 to TRBJ2-5; possibly TRBD2 for D (6 bases). Looked up from germline, CDR1 is SGHVS and CDR2 is FQNEAQ. The CDR3 has 16 amino acids. With 5 bases removed from V and 2 bases from J, the gap between germline ends came to 18 bases. The CDR3 loop is CASSPRGLAVQETQYF. In DNA form, the CDR3 reads TGTGCCAGCAGCCCCCGTGGCTTAGCGGTACAAGAGACCCAGTACTTC.

V and J are TRBV7-8 and TRBJ2-1; D not resolved. V was clipped by 1 base and J by 2 bases, with 15 bases between them. The CDR3 sequence is 17 residues long. Germline V gene sequence: CDR1 SGHVS, CDR2 FQNEAQ. CDR3 residues: CASSLGASFAAYNEQFF. CDR3 in DNA: TGTGCCAGCAGCTTAGGAGCTTCATTCGCCGCCTACAATGAGCAGTTCTTC.

The chain recombines TRBV28 with TRBJ1-2; D call uncertain. With 10 bases removed from V and 0 bases from J, the gap between germline ends came to 12 bases. Germline V gene sequence: CDR1 MDHEN, CDR2 SYDVKM. This CDR3 contains 13 residues. The CDR3 protein is CATTRLSNYGYTF. In DNA, the CDR3 is TGTGCCACCACCAGGCTTTCTAACTATGGCTACACCTTC.

This chain links TRBV28 with TRBJ1-2; 10 bases map to TRBD1. The CDR3 length is 14 residues. J gave up 6 bases and V 7 bases, and 8 bases lay outside the gene matches. Germline V gives CDR1 MDHEN, CDR2 SYDVKM. For the CDR3, the DNA is TGTGCCAGCACCCTGGGACAGGGGTTGAATGGCTACACCTTC. This gives the protein CASTLGQGLNGYTF.

The chain is built from TRBV5-4 and TRBJ1-6; TRBD1 matches at 7 bases. V shed 4 bases, J shed 2 bases, and the junction held 3 bases outside the gene matches. This CDR3 is built from 15 residues. Per the germline V gene, CDR1 is SGHNT and CDR2 is YYREEE (reference sequence). For the CDR3, the DNA is TGTGCCAGCAGCACAGGACAGGCCTATAATTCACCCCTCCACTTT. It specifies CASSTGQAYNSPLHF. The variable domain in full, with the rest retrieved from reference TRBV5-4 and TRBJ1-6, is ETGVTQSPTHLIKTRGQQVTLRCSSQSGHNTVSWYQQALGQGPQFIFQYYREEENGRGNFPPRFSGLQFPNYSSELNVNALELDDSALYLCASSTGQAYNSPLHFGNGTRLTVT.

The chain combines TRBV6-6 with TRBJ1-1, with D uncertain. The CDR3 extends over 12 amino acids. Germline V gives CDR1 MNHNY, CDR2 SVGAGI (reference sequence). Trimming stripped 6 bases from V and 5 bases from J, with 10 bases between. CDR3 sequence (DNA): TGTGCCAGCAGCCGACGGGAGACTGAAGCTTTCTTT. Its protein product is CASSRRETEAFF.